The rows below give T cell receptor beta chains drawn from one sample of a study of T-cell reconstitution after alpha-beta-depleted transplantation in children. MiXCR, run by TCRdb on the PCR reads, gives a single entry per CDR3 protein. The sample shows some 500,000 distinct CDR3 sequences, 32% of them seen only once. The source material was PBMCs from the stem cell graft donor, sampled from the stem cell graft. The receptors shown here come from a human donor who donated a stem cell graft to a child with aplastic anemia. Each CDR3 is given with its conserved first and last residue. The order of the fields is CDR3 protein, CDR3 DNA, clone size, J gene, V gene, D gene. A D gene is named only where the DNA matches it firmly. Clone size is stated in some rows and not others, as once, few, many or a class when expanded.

CSALKWGDTQYF | TGCAGTGCGCTTAAATGGGGAGATACGCAGTATTTT | few | TRBJ2-3 | TRBV20-1 | NA
CASSDRQGGGQPQHF | TGTGCCAGCAGTGACCGACAGGGGGGCGGTCAGCCCCAGCATTTT | NA | TRBJ1-5 | TRBV6-2/TRBV6-3 | TRBD1
CATSDSGQGFPDTQYF | TGTGCCACCAGTGATTCGGGACAGGGGTTTCCTGATACGCAGTATTTT | NA | TRBJ2-3 | TRBV24-1 | TRBD1
CASSLTAGDGYTF | TGTGCCAGCAGCTTGACGGCAGGTGATGGCTACACCTTC | NA | TRBJ1-2 | TRBV5-6 | NA
CASSIYRGADTQYF | TGTGCCAGCAGCATCTATCGGGGGGCAGATACGCAGTATTTT | NA | TRBJ2-3 | TRBV7-2 | TRBD2
CASSSDGPGETQYF | TGTGCCAGCAGCTCGGACGGTCCGGGGGAGACCCAGTACTTC | few | TRBJ2-5 | TRBV7-2 | NA
CASSYFDEQFF | TGTGCCAGCAGTTACTTCGATGAGCAGTTCTTC | few | TRBJ2-1 | TRBV6-2/TRBV6-3 | NA
CSARIGAGNTIYF | TGCAGTGCTAGAATCGGGGCCGGAAACACCATATATTTT | NA | TRBJ1-3 | TRBV20-1 | NA
CASSYYGDEQFF | TGTGCCAGCAGTTATTACGGCGATGAGCAGTTCTTC | NA | TRBJ2-1 | TRBV6-2/TRBV6-3 | NA
CSVGVREAGETQYF | TGCAGCGTTGGTGTTCGGGAGGCGGGAGAGACCCAGTACTTC | NA | TRBJ2-5 | TRBV29-1 | TRBD2
CASRETGRNTEAFF | TGTGCCAGCAGGGAGACGGGGAGAAACACTGAAGCTTTCTTT | few | TRBJ1-1 | TRBV12-3/TRBV12-4 | NA
CASSSGGQGAYEQYF | TGTGCCAGCAGCTCCGGGGGACAGGGCGCCTACGAGCAGTACTTC | NA | TRBJ2-7 | TRBV7-8 | TRBD1
CASSLVSGDSNEQFF | TGTGCCAGCAGCTTAGTTAGCGGGGATAGCAATGAGCAGTTCTTC | few | TRBJ2-1 | TRBV7-2 | TRBD2
CSARDGPGPSTDTQYF | TGCAGTGCTAGAGACGGTCCGGGCCCGAGTACAGATACGCAGTATTTT | NA | TRBJ2-3 | TRBV20-1 | NA
CASREAGQQYNEQFF | TGTGCCAGCAGAGAAGCGGGACAGCAATACAATGAGCAGTTCTTC | few | TRBJ2-1 | TRBV27 | NA
CSAAARSADADTQYF | TGCAGTGCCGCGGCCCGCAGCGCGGACGCAGATACGCAGTATTTT | few | TRBJ2-3 | TRBV20-1 | NA
CASSEDPRAEAFF | TGTGCCAGCAGCGAGGACCCCAGAGCCGAAGCTTTCTTT | few | TRBJ1-1 | TRBV3-1 | NA
CASSFLPRTSGRAAAQETQYF | TGTGCCAGCAGTTTCCTACCCAGGACTAGCGGGAGGGCCGCGGCTCAAGAGACCCAGTACTTC | NA | TRBJ2-5 | TRBV12-3/TRBV12-4 | TRBD2
CTMRGPTGELFF | TGCACCATGAGGGGGCCCACCGGGGAGCTGTTTTTT | few | TRBJ2-2 | TRBV29-1 | TRBD1
CASSPQREDLYAGELFF | TGTGCCAGCTCACCACAGCGGGAGGACTTATACGCCGGGGAGCTGTTTTTT | NA | TRBJ2-2 | TRBV18 | TRBD2